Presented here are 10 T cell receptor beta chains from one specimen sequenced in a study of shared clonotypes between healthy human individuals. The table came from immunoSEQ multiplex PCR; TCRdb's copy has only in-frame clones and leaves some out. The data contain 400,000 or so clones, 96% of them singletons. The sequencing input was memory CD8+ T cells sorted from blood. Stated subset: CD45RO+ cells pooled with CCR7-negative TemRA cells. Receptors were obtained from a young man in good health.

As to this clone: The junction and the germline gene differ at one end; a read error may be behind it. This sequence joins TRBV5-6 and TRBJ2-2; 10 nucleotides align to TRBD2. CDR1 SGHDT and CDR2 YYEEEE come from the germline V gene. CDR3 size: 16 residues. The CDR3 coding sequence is TGTGCCAGCACCTTGGGACTAGCGATGAACACCGGGGAGCTGTTTTTT. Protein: CASTLGLAMNTGELFF.

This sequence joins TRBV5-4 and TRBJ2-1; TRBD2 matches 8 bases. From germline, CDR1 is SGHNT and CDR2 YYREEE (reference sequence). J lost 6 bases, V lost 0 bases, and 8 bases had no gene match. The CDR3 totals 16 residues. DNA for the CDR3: TGTGCCAGCAGCTTGGTCCGCGGGGGGACTAGCAATGAGCAGTTCTTC. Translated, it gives CASSLVRGGTSNEQFF.

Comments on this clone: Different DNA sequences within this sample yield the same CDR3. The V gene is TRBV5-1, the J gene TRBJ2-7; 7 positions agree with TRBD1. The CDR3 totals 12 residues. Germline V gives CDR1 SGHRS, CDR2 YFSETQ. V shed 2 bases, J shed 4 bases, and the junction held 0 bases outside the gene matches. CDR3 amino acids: CASSLQGYEQYF. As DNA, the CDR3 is TGCGCCAGCAGCTTACAGGGGTACGAGCAGTACTTC.

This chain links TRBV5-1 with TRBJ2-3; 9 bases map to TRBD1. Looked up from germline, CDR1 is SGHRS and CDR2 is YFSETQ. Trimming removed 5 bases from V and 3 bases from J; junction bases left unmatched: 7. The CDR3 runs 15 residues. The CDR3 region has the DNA TGCGCCAGCAGGGCCGGGACAGGGTCGACAGATACGCAGTATTTT. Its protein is CASRAGTGSTDTQYF.

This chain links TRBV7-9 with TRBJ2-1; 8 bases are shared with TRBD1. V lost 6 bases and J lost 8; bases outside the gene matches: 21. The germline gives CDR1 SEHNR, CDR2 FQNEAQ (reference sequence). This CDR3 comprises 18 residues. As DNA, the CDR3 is TGTGCCAGCAGGGGATTTAGTGGTCGGGCGGACAGGGACCATGAGCAGTTCTTC. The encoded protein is CASRGFSGRADRDHEQFF.

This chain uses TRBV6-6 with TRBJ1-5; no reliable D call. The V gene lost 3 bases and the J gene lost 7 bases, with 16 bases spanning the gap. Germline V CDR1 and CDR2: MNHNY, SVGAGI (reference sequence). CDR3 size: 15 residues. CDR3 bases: TGTGCCAGCAGTTATAGTTTCATGGGTGGGCAGCCCCAGCATTTT. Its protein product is CASSYSFMGGQPQHF.

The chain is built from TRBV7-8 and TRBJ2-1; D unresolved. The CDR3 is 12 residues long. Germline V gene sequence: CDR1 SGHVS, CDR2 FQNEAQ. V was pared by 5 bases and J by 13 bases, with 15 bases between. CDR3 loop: CASSPVPATQFF. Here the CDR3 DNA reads TGTGCCAGCAGCCCCGTTCCGGCCACACAGTTCTTC.

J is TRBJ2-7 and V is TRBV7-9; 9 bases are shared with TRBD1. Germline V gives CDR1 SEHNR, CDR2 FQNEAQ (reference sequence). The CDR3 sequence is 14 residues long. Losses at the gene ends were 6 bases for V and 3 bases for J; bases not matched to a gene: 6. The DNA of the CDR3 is TGTGCCAGCAGTTCCGGGACAGGGCACTACGAGCAGTACTTC. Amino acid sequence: CASSSGTGHYEQYF.

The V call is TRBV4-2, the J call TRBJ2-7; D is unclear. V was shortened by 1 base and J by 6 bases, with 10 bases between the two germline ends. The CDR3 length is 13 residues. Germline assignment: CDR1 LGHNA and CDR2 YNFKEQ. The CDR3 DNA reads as TGTGCCAGCAGCCAAGTTTTGGTCCGCGAGCAGTACTTC. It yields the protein CASSQVLVREQYF.

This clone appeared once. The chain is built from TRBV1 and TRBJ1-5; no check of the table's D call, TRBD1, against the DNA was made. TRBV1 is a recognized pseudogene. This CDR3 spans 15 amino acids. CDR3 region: CTSSQRTGSNQPQHF. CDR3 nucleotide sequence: TGCACCAGCAGCCAGCGGACAGGGAGCAATCAGCCCCAGCATTTT.